Following are 4 T cell receptor beta chains from one sample sequenced in a study of cytomegalovirus exposure and HLA in healthy donors. The study ran its PCR with 60 Vbeta and 13 Jbeta primers. Sequencing used immunoSEQ multiplex PCR; TCRdb keeps in-frame clones, though not all of them. Among 100,000 to 150,000 clones listed, around 85% were seen once. The sample comprised PBMCs. These receptors originate from a boy aged 5 to 17 in good health and CMV-seronegative.

The V gene is TRBV6-1, the J gene TRBJ1-5; the D is unclear. The CDR3 loop spans 14 amino acids. Trimming pared 0 bases from V and 7 bases from J, leaving 10 bases between. Germline loops: CDR1 MNHNS, CDR2 SASEGT. The DNA for the CDR3 is TGTGCCAGCAGTGAAGCGCCAGGAGGCCAGCCCCAGCATTTT. As protein: CASSEAPGGQPQHF.

This chain links TRBV18 with TRBJ2-2, with 9 bases that match TRBD1. CDR1 and CDR2 (germline): KGHSH, LQKENI. V lost 4 bases and J lost 5; bases outside the gene matches: 11. CDR3 length: 17 amino acids. CDR3 DNA sequence: TGTGCCAGCTCACAAGAACAGGGGGCGCAGGGAACCGGGGAGCTGTTTTTT. This sequence encodes CASSQEQGAQGTGELFF. The complete variable domain, with remaining parts taken from reference TRBV18 and TRBJ2-2, reads NAGVMQNPRHLVRRRGQEARLRCSPMKGHSHVYWYRQLPEEGLKFMVYLQKENIIDESGMPKERFSAEFPKEGPSILRIQQVVRGDSAAYFCASSQEQGAQGTGELFFGEGSRLTVL.

This clone was counted only a few times. DNA of the CDR3: TGTGCCAGCAGTTACCGGACAGCTTCCTACGAGCAGTACTTC. Its protein product is CASSYRTASYEQYF. The gene calls are TRBV6-5 and TRBJ2-7; tentatively, D is TRBD1 (6 bases). CDR3 length equals 14 residues. Germline V lookup: CDR1 MNHEY, CDR2 SVGAGI. V lost 2 bases to trimming and J lost 1 base, with 9 bases between them.

The chain is built from TRBV2 and TRBJ2-2; D call uncertain. The V and J ends lost 8 bases and 6 bases respectively, with 10 bases between them. The germline V gene encodes CDR1 SNHLY and CDR2 FYNNEI. The CDR3 spans 12 residues. CDR3: CASDSSAGELFF. The DNA for the CDR3 is TGTGCCAGCGACTCCTCAGCCGGGGAGCTGTTTTTT. Together with reference TRBV2 and TRBJ2-2, the CDR3 gives the full variable domain: EPEVTQTPSHQVTQMGQEVILRCVPISNHLYFYWYRQILGQKVEFLVSFYNNEISEKSEIFDDQFSVERPDGSNFTLKIRSTKLEDSAMYFCASDSSAGELFFGEGSRLTVL.